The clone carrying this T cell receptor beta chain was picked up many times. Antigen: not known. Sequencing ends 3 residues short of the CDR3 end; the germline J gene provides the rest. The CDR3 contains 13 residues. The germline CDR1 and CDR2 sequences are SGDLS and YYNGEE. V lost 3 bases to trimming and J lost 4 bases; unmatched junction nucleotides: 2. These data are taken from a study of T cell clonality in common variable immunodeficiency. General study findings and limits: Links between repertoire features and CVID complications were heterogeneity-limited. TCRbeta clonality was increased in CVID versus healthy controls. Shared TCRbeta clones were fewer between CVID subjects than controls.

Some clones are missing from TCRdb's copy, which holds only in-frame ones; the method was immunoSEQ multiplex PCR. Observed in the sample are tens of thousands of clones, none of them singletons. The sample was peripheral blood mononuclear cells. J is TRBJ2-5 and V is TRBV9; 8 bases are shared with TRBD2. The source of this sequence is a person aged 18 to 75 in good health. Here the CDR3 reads CASSGAGAETQYF. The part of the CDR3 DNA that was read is TGTGCCAGCAGCGGAGCGGGAGCAGAGACC. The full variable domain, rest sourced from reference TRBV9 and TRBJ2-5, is DSGVTQTPKHLITATGQRVTLRCSPRSGDLSVYWYQQSLDQGLQFLIQYYNGEERAKGNILERFSAQQFPDLHSELNLSSLELGDSALYFCASSGAGAETQYFGPGTRLLVL.